The rows below give T cell receptor beta chains drawn from one sample of a study of identical twins. TCRdb re-derived calls from the 5' RACE reads in MiXCR, one entry per CDR3 protein. The sample includes approximately 240,000 distinct CDR3 sequences, around 15% seen only once; the top ten take around 9%. Sequenced material: memory (CD45RO+) T cells sorted from blood. The receptors come from a woman aged 18-35 years in good health. The CDR3 runs from the conserved cysteine through the conserved F or W. A D gene is named only where the DNA matches it firmly. The size entry is marked missing in some rows and otherwise reads once, few, many or a size class.

v_call: TRBV10-3
d_call: TRBD2
j_call: TRBJ2-3
clone_size: few
cdr3_nt: TGTGCCATCAGTGCGGCTAGCGGGAGAGGGACAGATACGCAGTATTTT
cdr3_aa: CAISAASGRGTDTQYF

v_call: TRBV7-9
d_call: TRBD1
j_call: TRBJ1-1
clone_size: many
cdr3_nt: TGTGCCAGCAGCTCGTCAGGGGGAGGTGGCACTGAAGCTTTCTTT
cdr3_aa: CASSSSGGGGTEAFF

v_call: TRBV11-3
d_call: .
j_call: TRBJ2-5
clone_size: few
cdr3_nt: TGTGCCAGCAGCTTAGGCGGTCGGTTTGTGGAGACCCAGTACTTC
cdr3_aa: CASSLGGRFVETQYF

v_call: TRBV12-3/TRBV12-4
d_call: TRBD2
j_call: TRBJ2-5
clone_size: many
cdr3_nt: TGTGCTCGTAGCGGGAGGCCCCAAGAGACCCAGTACTTC
cdr3_aa: CARSGRPQETQYF

v_call: TRBV27
d_call: TRBD1
j_call: TRBJ1-2
clone_size: few
cdr3_nt: TGTGCCAGCAGTCCCGGGACAGGGGCCTATGGCTACACCTTC
cdr3_aa: CASSPGTGAYGYTF

v_call: TRBV3-1
d_call: TRBD1
j_call: TRBJ2-7
clone_size: .
cdr3_nt: TGTGCCAGCAGCGCCCGACGACAGGGTAGTCGGTACGAGCAGTACTTC
cdr3_aa: CASSARRQGSRYEQYF

v_call: TRBV5-1
d_call: TRBD2
j_call: TRBJ2-7
clone_size: few
cdr3_nt: TGCGCCAGCAGCCTACTAGCGGGGGGGGGCTTCAACGAGCAGTACTTC
cdr3_aa: CASSLLAGGGFNEQYF

v_call: TRBV12-3/TRBV12-4
d_call: TRBD1
j_call: TRBJ1-2
clone_size: few
cdr3_nt: TGTGCCAGCAGTCCCCACAGGGGCAGCTATGGCTACACCTTC
cdr3_aa: CASSPHRGSYGYTF

v_call: TRBV5-1
d_call: .
j_call: TRBJ1-2
clone_size: .
cdr3_nt: TGCGCCAGCAGCTTGAACCGAAAGGTAGATGGCTACACCTTC
cdr3_aa: CASSLNRKVDGYTF

v_call: TRBV18
d_call: .
j_call: TRBJ2-5
clone_size: few
cdr3_nt: TGTGCCAGCTCACTAAATTTGGAAGAGACCCAGTACTTC
cdr3_aa: CASSLNLEETQYF

v_call: TRBV6-5
d_call: TRBD1
j_call: TRBJ2-1
clone_size: few
cdr3_nt: TGTGCCAGCAGTTCACTGGACAGGGAGAATGAGCAGTTCTTC
cdr3_aa: CASSSLDRENEQFF